The present TCR beta chain was sequenced within a study of vaccination effects on CD4 cells after COVID-19 (dated by TCRdb to between 2021 and 2022). Looking at the study overall: Each participant got two doses of an mRNA SARS-CoV-2 vaccine, either BNT162b2 or mRNA-1273. The study compared SARS-CoV-2 spike-specific CD4+ TCR repertoires before and after mRNA vaccination in COVID-19 convalescent patients and infection-naive vaccine recipients. The full study included roughly 10 COVID-19 convalescent patients and several SARS-CoV-2-naive healthy vaccine recipients. The Oncomine TCR Beta short-read assay on an Illumina iSeq 100 was used to sequence cultures from other donors in the study. Broader findings and caveats from the paper: At late post-vaccination timepoints, both infection-induced and vaccine-induced clones showed marked clonal contraction, consistent with waning T cell responses. Among healthy vaccine recipients, nearly all vaccine-induced clones were SARS-CoV-2 mono-reactive, and only 1 of 255 was cross-reactive with common cold coronaviruses. The study was limited by a small number of convalescent patients, and early post-infection timepoints were lacking.

Regarding this clone: Its cognate antigen has yet to be identified. No qualities accompany the bases; no much larger clone lies one base away.

In the ViraFEST assay, PBMC were stimulated with viral peptide pools, and TCR sequencing was then used to find antigen-specific CD4+ T cell clonotypes based on their expansion. After around ten days of culture, CD4+ T cells were isolated with the EasySep CD4+ T cell isolation kit. Negative nucleocapsid antibody results before and after vaccination confirmed that the healthy vaccine recipients had no prior SARS-CoV-2 infection. Around 2 million PBMC per well were cultured in IMDM with about 5.1% human AB serum, 10 IU/ml IL-2 and gentamicin, plus 10 ug/ml peptides. On days 3 and 7, half of the culture medium was replaced with fresh IL-2-containing medium. Unless noted otherwise, every peptide stimulation condition was cultured in triplicate wells. PBMC were separated from whole blood using Ficoll-Paque Plus gradient centrifugation and were then either cryopreserved at -140C or used fresh. Overlapping peptide pools spanned the spike proteins of SARS-CoV-2 and the common cold coronaviruses HCoV-NL63, HCoV-OC43 and HCoV-229E. The QIAamp micro DNA kit was used to extract genomic DNA from the cultured CD4+ T cells.

Libraries were constructed by the immunoSEQ multiplex PCR assay. TCR beta CDR3 sequencing was performed on DNA from the cultured, isolated CD4+ T cells. Under the source paper's analysis protocol: The analysis removed non-productive TCR sequences, trimmed reads to the CDR3 region, and retained only CDR3s that were 7 or more amino acids long. Antigen-specific clonotypes were identified with the MANAFEST web app by comparing expansion in peptide wells against reference cultures. To count as positive, a clone had to show expansion at FDR<0.05 compared with the reference and with all other wells, an odds ratio above 5, and a frequency above 0.1% in two replicate wells. A clonotype was called cross-reactive if it was significantly expanded both in SARS-CoV-2 spike wells and in at least one common cold coronavirus spike condition. Using the stringdist R package, CDR3 similarity was measured by Levenshtein distance, and unrooted trees were constructed with ape in R 3.6.1. The immuneACCESS repertoire file appears here via TCRdb, limited to in-frame rearrangements. These files lack a portion of the clones; in checked studies, under half of the deficit traces to unresolved V genes, and the cause of the others is not known. V, J and clone size were drawn from that table, and D and trimming were deduced from the DNA. The sample table shows approximately 54,000 clones, and around 85% are seen once. Together, the top ten hold around 2.4% of the sample.

The starting material was CD4+ T cells from PBMCs cultured with HCoV-229E spike peptides, obtained before COVID-19 vaccination. The cell subset or site tag for this specimen amounts to: HCoV-229E spike overlapping peptide pool stimulation. The receptor comes from a human donor who received a COVID-19 vaccine.

The DNA sequence is given as TGTGCCAGCAGCTTAGCGGGACAGAGCTACGAGCAGTACGTC. It translates as CASSLAGQSYEQYV. The rearrangement combines TRBV7-9 with TRBJ2-7; 7 bases in the middle match TRBD1. The V end gives up 0 bases and the J end 3 bases, leaving 2 bases in the junction not matched to a gene. The CDR3 numbers 14 residues from cysteine through valine. Only the CDR3 DNA is retained, 42 bases long and in frame from the first base. The germline V gene (reference sequence) sets CDR1 to SEHNR and CDR2 to FQNEAQ.